The TCR beta chain described here comes from a study of shared clonotypes between healthy human individuals (TCRdb year 2020). Looking at the study overall: A few men and a couple of women, aged 18 to 49 years, made up the cohort. To estimate repertoire size and how much clonotypes are shared between individuals, the study performed deep sequencing of blood TCR repertoires from five healthy adults. For each donor, CD4 naive and CD4 memory were each run on three plates, CD8 naive on two plates, and CD8 memory on one plate. Per donor, leukapheresis produced somewhere between about 0.85 and 8.9 billion PBMCs. To increase sequencing depth and limit assay-specific biases, TCR repertoire library preparation and sequencing were carried out by different laboratories using diverse techniques.

Summary of the overall study and its limitations: Naive subsets generally had larger estimated clonotype richness than memory subsets. Incomplete sequencing was indicated by rarefaction of sorted-subset datasets, despite the large sequencing depth. Based on pairwise subsampling, the degree of clonotype sharing among donors was expected to be affected by sequencing depth. Compared with non-shared clonotypes, the clonotypes found in all four sorted-subset donors had higher generation probabilities. Across a few donors, approximately 4.9% of naive CD4, roughly 3.3% of naive CD8, 2.3% of memory CD4, and approximately 0.4% of memory CD8 clonotypes were shared. Only blood was sampled, and tissue TCR repertoires likely differ from those in blood. The genetic and exposure-history diversity represented was limited by the small number of donors.

Sequences SEHNR (CDR1) and FQNEAQ (CDR2) are obtained from the germline V gene (reference sequence). CDR3 length: 17 amino acids, cysteine to phenylalanine. The CDR3 DNA has 51 bases and is translated from base 1. V and J are truncated by 0 bases and 3 bases respectively, leaving an intervening sequence of 17 bases. The donors were healthy, HIV-negative adults with no recently reported acute infections or vaccinations. Every donor was a Caucasian adult living in Nashville, Tennessee, USA. Magnetic negative selection was used to enrich CD4+ T cells, after which naive cells were positively selected on CD45RA and the negative fraction became the memory subset. Blood was collected by leukapheresis, and PBMCs were isolated by Ficoll-Histopaque density gradient centrifugation and then cryopreserved in liquid nitrogen vapor phase. Purity and quantity of every magnetically sorted T cell population were checked by analytical flow cytometry. From each sorted fraction, genomic DNA was isolated and quantified by UV absorbance on a Nanodrop 2000c.

Using the deep immunoSEQ assay, TCR CDR3 regions were amplified from genomic DNA by multiplex PCR. Extracted genomic DNA from each cell subset was spread evenly across all wells of several immunoSEQ 96-well plates, with each plate serving as a replicate. For sorted subsets, 200 to 250 ng of genomic DNA, equivalent to 30,000 or so T cell genomes, went into each replicate PCR. The purified libraries were quantified using a Qubit 3.0 fluorometer, sized with a Bioanalyzer 2100, and then quantified again using the KAPA Library Quantification kit. A separate single-read 150-cycle Illumina NextSeq 550 flow cell was used to sequence each immunoSEQ 96-well plate. On the authors' methods: Because the immunoSEQ output held only junctional sequences and lacked quality scores, the filtering could not match the filtering applied to full-length reads. To assign V/J genes and CDR3, sequences were annotated using PyIR, a Python wrapper for IgBLAST v1.9, with IMGT germline references. Reads were removed for weak V/J assignments (E-value above 1e-6), missing CDR3, stop codons, out-of-frame junctions, or ambiguous translated residues. V3J clonotypes were defined by identical inferred V gene, J gene, and CDR3 amino acid sequence. Percentage overlap between repertoires was computed as shared unique clonotypes divided by the size of the smaller repertoire. Three approaches were used to assess repertoire richness: RTK rarefaction, the Chao1 estimator, and Recon v2.1 estimates of unobserved clonotypes. OLGA was used to compute generation probabilities for all TCRbeta clonotypes that the gDNA method yielded from four donors. In TCRdb, the immuneACCESS table is reduced to in-frame sequences with V and J assigned. These tables do not hold every clone; where another copy was compared, an unresolved V gene accounts for under half, and the others remain unexplained. That table is the source of V, J and clone size, and D and trimming were worked out from the DNA. In this sample the table shows about 640,000 clones, approximately 75% of which occur a single time. The top ten clonotypes cover 1.8% of the sample.

Comment on this clone: Its recognized antigen is unknown. No much larger clonotype is one base removed from it; base qualities were not supplied.

The sequence derives from a young woman in good health. The rearranged chain carries TRBV7-9 and TRBJ1-1; the D gene is possibly TRBD1, with 5 bases matching. Sequenced: memory CD4+ T cells sorted from blood. The sample's cell subset or site label, decoded: CD45RA-negative fraction. The CDR3 in this case is CASSLARGLSVDTEAFF. The nucleotides read TGTGCCAGCAGCTTAGCAAGGGGACTTTCGGTGGACACTGAAGCTTTCTTT. Beyond the CDR3, the reference TRBV7-9 and TRBJ1-1 genes provide the residues; the full variable domain reads: DTGVSQNPRHKITKRGQNVTFRCDPISEHNRLYWYRQTLGQGPEFLTYFQNEAQLEKSRLLSDRFSAERPKGSFSTLEIQRTEQGDSAMYLCASSLARGLSVDTEAFFGQGTRLTVV.